The 15 T cell receptor beta chains presented below share a single source sample, sequenced in a study of blood T cell repertoires in COVID-19. TCRdb's table, derived via immunoSEQ multiplex PCR, lists solely in-frame clones and lacks some. The data contain 200,000 to 300,000 clones, about 86% of them singletons. The sample taken for sequencing was peripheral blood. All receptors come from a man aged 60-69 years with acute or convalescent COVID-19.

The chain has TRBV27 and TRBJ2-2; D gene uncertain. Trimming removed 5 bases from V and 6 bases from J, with 7 bases in between. Germline-derived CDR1 and CDR2 are MNHEY and SMNVEV (reference sequence). The CDR3 covers 12 residues. For the CDR3, the DNA is TGTGCCAGCAGTCCTTTAGCCGGGGAGCTGTTTTTT. This sequence encodes CASSPLAGELFF.

The chain has TRBV28 and TRBJ2-7; 7 nucleotides agree with TRBD2. Germline V gene data show CDR1 as MDHEN and CDR2 as SYDVKM. This CDR3 has 16 residues. The V gene end was trimmed by 5 bases and the J gene end by 3 bases; junction bases not matched to a gene: 13. CDR3 protein: CASSLVLSGAYYEQYF. In DNA form, the CDR3 reads TGTGCCAGCAGTCTTGTCCTGAGCGGGGCATACTACGAGCAGTACTTC.

This chain connects TRBV30 to TRBJ2-1; 11 bases agree with TRBD2. Trimming removed 5 bases from V and 13 bases from J; junction bases left unmatched: 10. This CDR3 comprises 13 residues. Germline V gives CDR1 GTSNPN, CDR2 SVGIG (reference sequence). The CDR3 DNA reads as TGTGCCTGGGCCGGGACTAGCGGTTCTAGCCAGTTCTTC. Its protein product is CAWAGTSGSSQFF.

This chain connects TRBV9 to TRBJ2-4; 10 positions match TRBD2. The CDR3 spans 17 residues. V gave up 1 base and J gave up 6 bases; unmatched junction bases: 10. In germline, CDR1 is SGDLS, CDR2 YYNGEE. CDR3: CASSVSSGSATGNIQYF. CDR3 DNA: TGTGCCAGCAGCGTATCTAGCGGGAGCGCTACGGGAAACATTCAGTACTTC.

The V call is TRBV6-2 or TRBV6-3, the J call TRBJ2-7; D may be TRBD1 (6 bases). This CDR3 region has 15 residues. Deletions cut 1 base from V and 6 bases from J, with 16 bases between. Germline CDR1 is MNHEY and CDR2 is SVGEGT. The CDR3, as DNA: TGTGCCAGCAGTTACTTAACAGGGACCTATGGCGAGCAGTACTTC. Its protein is CASSYLTGTYGEQYF.

The chain links TRBV6-6 to TRBJ1-5; D gene unclear. Germline V gives CDR1 MNHNY, CDR2 SVGAGI (reference sequence). The V gene lost 6 bases and the J gene lost 1 base, with 16 bases spanning the gap. The CDR3 covers 16 residues. This chain's CDR3 is CASSDRVSGSNQPQHF. The CDR3 DNA follows: TGTGCCAGCAGCGACCGGGTTTCGGGGAGCAATCAGCCCCAGCATTTT.

V and J are TRBV19 and TRBJ1-1; 10 bases are a match to TRBD1. The CDR3 covers 20 residues. The V and J ends lost 7 bases and 1 base, in that order; junction bases with no gene match: 21. CDR1 is LNHDA and CDR2 is SQIVND in the germline V gene (reference sequence). CDR3 sequence: CASTGDRGGSPGGRNTEAFF. CDR3 sequence (DNA): TGTGCCAGTACAGGGGACAGGGGAGGATCGCCTGGGGGTCGGAACACTGAAGCTTTCTTT.

The chain couples TRBV19 to TRBJ2-7; TRBD1 matches at 9 bases. The CDR3 length is 14 residues. From germline, CDR1 is LNHDA and CDR2 SQIVND (reference sequence). V trimming: 5 bases; J trimming: 3 bases; junction bases outside the gene matches: 5. The CDR3 nucleotides are TGTGCCAGTAGTTCCGGGACAGGGAGCTACGAGCAGTACTTC. Translating it yields CASSSGTGSYEQYF.

The V gene is TRBV19, the J gene TRBJ2-7; weak D call: TRBD1 (9 bases). CDR3 length: 16 amino acids. The V end was cut by 7 bases, the J end by 6 bases, with 25 bases between. Germline V gene lookup returns CDR1 LNHDA and CDR2 SQIVND (reference sequence). DNA of the CDR3: TGTGCCAGTACCCCTCGGGGGGGGACAGGGCAAGTCGAGCAGTACTTC. It is translated as CASTPRGGTGQVEQYF. The entire variable domain, with the rest obtained from reference TRBV19 and TRBJ2-7, is as follows: DGGITQSPKYLFRKEGQNVTLSCEQNLNHDAMYWYRQDPGQGLRLIYYSQIVNDFQKGDIAEGYSVSREKKESFPLTVTSAQKNPTAFYLCASTPRGGTGQVEQYFGPGTRLTVT.

The chain couples TRBV18 to TRBJ1-3; 7 bases line up with TRBD1. V was pared by 3 bases and J by 4 bases, with 0 bases of the junction left unmatched. This CDR3 has 13 amino acids. Germline CDR1 is KGHSH and CDR2 is LQKENI. The CDR3 loop is CASSPTGGNTIYF. The CDR3 bases are TGTGCCAGCTCACCGACAGGGGGAAACACCATATATTTT.

This clone was found once. The rearrangement joins TRBV21-1 to TRBJ2-4; the table's TRBD1 call for D was not verified on the DNA. TRBV21-1 corresponds to a pseudogene. The CDR3 is 14 residues long. This CDR3 is CASGGQGALNIQYF. DNA for the CDR3: TGTGCCAGCGGCGGACAGGGGGCTTTAAACATTCAGTACTTC.

The rearrangement links TRBV5-1 to TRBJ1-4; D gene uncertain. The V end lost 1 base, the J end lost 4 bases, and 8 bases lay between the germline ends. Germline V gene sequence: CDR1 SGHRS, CDR2 YFSETQ. This CDR3 contains 14 residues. The DNA for the CDR3 is TGCGCCAGCAGCTTGCGAAGCATTAATGAAAAACTGTTTTTT. It encodes CASSLRSINEKLFF.

This clone was counted once. This sequence joins TRBV29-1 and TRBJ1-2; D remains ambiguous. There are 10 residues in the CDR3. V was clipped by 1 base and J by 13 bases, with 10 bases between them. The germline gives CDR1 SQVTM, CDR2 ANQGSEA. The CDR3 DNA sequence: TGCAGCGTTGAAGGCTACAGCGGCACCTTC. Its translation is CSVEGYSGTF.

V usage is TRBV10-3 and J usage is TRBJ2-2; tentatively, D is TRBD2 (6 bases). CDR1 is ENHRY, CDR2 SYGVKD, per germline. This CDR3 has 17 residues. Trimming took 7 bases from V and 0 from J, leaving 18 bases between them. CDR3 loop: CAINARGSHSNTGELFF. The CDR3 DNA reads as TGTGCCATCAATGCACGGGGGAGCCATTCGAACACCGGGGAGCTGTTTTTT.

The rearrangement uses TRBV12-3 or TRBV12-4 and TRBJ1-2; unclear D gene. V was clipped by 1 base and J by 5 bases, with 8 bases between them. The CDR3 runs to 13 residues. The CDR3 DNA reads TGTGCCAGCAGTTTAGGAGGCCCTTATGGCTACACCTTC. This encodes CASSLGGPYGYTF.